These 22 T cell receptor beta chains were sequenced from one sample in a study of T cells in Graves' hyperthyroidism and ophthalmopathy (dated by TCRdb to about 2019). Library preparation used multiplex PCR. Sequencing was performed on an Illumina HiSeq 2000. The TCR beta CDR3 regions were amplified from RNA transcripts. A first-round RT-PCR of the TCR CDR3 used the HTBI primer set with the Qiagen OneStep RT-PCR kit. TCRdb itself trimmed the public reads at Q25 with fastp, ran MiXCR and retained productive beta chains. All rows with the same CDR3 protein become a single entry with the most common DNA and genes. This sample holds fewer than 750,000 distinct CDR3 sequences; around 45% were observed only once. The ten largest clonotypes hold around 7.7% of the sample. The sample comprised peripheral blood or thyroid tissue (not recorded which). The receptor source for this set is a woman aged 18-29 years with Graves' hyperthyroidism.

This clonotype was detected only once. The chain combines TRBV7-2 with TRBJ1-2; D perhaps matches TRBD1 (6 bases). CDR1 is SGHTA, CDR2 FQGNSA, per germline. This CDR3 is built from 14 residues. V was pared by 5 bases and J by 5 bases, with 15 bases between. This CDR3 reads CASSPYREVYGYTF. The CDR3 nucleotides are TGTGCCAGCAGCCCGTACAGGGAGGTATATGGCTACACCTTC.

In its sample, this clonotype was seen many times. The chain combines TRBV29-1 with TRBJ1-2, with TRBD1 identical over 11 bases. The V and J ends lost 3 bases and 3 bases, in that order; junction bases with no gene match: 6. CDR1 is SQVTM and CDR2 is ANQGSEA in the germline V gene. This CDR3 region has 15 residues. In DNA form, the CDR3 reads TGCAGCGTTGAGGACAGGGGGCGGCGAGACTATGGCTACACCTTC. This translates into CSVEDRGRRDYGYTF.

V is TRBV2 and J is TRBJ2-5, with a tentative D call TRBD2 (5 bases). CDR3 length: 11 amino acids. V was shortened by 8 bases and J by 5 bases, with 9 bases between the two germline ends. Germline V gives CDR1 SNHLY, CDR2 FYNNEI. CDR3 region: CASARRETQYF. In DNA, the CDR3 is TGTGCCAGCGCCCGGAGGGAGACCCAGTACTTC.

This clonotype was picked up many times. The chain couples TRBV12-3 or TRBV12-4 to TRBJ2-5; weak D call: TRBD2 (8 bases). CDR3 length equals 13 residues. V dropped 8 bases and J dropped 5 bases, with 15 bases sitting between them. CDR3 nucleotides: TGTGCCAGCTCAATAGCGGGACAGGAGACCCAGTACTTC. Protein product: CASSIAGQETQYF.

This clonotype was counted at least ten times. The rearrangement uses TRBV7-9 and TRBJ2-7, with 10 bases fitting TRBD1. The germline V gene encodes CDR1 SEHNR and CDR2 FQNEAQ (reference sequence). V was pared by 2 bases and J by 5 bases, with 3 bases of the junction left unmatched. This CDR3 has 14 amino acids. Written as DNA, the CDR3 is TGTGCCAGCAGCTTAAGAGGGACAGGGGACGAGCAGTACTTC. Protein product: CASSLRGTGDEQYF.

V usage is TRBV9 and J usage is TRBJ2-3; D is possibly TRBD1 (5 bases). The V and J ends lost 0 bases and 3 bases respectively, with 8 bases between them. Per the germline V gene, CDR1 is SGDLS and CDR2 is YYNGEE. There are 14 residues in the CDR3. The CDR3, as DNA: TGTGCCAGCAGCGTAGCAGGGTTTACAGATACGCAGTATTTT. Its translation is CASSVAGFTDTQYF.

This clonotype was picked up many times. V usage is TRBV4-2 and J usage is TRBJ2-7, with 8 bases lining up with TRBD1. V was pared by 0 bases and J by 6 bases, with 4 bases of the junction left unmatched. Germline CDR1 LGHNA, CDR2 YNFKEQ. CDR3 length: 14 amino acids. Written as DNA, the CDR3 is TGTGCCAGCAGCCAAGAGGTGCAGGGGGCCGAGCAGTACTTC. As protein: CASSQEVQGAEQYF.

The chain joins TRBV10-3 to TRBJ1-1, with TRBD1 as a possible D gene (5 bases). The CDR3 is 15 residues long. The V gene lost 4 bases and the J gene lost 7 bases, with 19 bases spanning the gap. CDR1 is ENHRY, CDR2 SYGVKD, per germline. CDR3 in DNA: TGTGCCATCAGTGGCGGACTAGCGGGAGGGGATGAAGCTTTCTTT. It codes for CAISGGLAGGDEAFF.

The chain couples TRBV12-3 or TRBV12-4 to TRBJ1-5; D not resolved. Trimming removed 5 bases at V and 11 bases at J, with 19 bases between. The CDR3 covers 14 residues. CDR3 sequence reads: CASSPSQHVETQHF. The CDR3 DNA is TGTGCCAGCAGTCCCTCACAGCATGTGGAGACCCAGCATTTT.

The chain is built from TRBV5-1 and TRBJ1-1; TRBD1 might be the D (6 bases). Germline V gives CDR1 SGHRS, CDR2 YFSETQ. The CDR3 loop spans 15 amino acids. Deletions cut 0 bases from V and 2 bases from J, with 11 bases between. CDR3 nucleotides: TGCGCCAGCAGCTTGGTCGGGGGCGTTAACACTGAAGCTTTCTTT. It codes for CASSLVGGVNTEAFF. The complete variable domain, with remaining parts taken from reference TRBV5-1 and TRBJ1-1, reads KAGVTQTPRYLIKTRGQQVTLSCSPISGHRSVSWYQQTPGQGLQFLFEYFSETQRNKGNFPGRFSGRQFSNSRSEMNVSTLELGDSALYLCASSLVGGVNTEAFFGQGTRLTVV.

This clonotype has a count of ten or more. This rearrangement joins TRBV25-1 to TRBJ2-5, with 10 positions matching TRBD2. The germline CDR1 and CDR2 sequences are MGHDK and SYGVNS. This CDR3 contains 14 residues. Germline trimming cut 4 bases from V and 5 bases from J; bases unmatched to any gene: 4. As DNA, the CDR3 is TGTGCCAGCAGTGTCGCTAGCGGGAGCGAGACCCAGTACTTC. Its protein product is CASSVASGSETQYF.

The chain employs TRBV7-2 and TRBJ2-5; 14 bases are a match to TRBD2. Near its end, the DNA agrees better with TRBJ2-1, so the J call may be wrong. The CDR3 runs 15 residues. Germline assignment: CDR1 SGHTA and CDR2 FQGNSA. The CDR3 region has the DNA TGTGCCAGCAGCATCGGGACTAGCGGGAGAACTGAGCAGTTCTTC. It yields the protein CASSIGTSGRTEQFF.

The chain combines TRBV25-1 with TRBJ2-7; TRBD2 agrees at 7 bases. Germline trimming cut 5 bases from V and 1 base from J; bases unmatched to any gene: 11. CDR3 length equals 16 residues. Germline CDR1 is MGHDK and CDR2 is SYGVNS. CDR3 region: CASSLYGGGNSYEQYF. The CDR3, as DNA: TGTGCCAGCAGTTTATATGGGGGAGGGAATTCCTACGAGCAGTACTTC.

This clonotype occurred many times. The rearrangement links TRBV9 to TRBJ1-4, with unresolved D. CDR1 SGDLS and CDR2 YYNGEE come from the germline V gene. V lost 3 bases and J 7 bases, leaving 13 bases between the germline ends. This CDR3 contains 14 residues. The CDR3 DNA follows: TGTGCCAGCAGCGCTACAGTGGCGGGTGAAAAACTGTTTTTT. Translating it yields CASSATVAGEKLFF. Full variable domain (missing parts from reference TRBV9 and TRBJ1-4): DSGVTQTPKHLITATGQRVTLRCSPRSGDLSVYWYQQSLDQGLQFLIQYYNGEERAKGNILERFSAQQFPDLHSELNLSSLELGDSALYFCASSATVAGEKLFFGSGTQLSVL.

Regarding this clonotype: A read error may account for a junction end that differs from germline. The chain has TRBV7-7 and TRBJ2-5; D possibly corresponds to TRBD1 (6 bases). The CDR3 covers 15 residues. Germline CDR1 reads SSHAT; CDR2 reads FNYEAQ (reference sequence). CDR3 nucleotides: TGTGCTAGCAGTTACACAGGGAACACCGGGGAGACCCAGTACTTC. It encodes CASSYTGNTGETQYF.

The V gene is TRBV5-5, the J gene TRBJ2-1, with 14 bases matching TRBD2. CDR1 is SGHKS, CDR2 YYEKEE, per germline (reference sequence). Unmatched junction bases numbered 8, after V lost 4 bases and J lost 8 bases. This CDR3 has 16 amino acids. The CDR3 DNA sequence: TGTGCCAGCAGCCTCCGGACTAGCGGGAGGTTCGATGAGCAGTTCTTC. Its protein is CASSLRTSGRFDEQFF. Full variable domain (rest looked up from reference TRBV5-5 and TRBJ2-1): DAGVTQSPTHLIKTRGQQVTLRCSPISGHKSVSWYQQVLGQGPQFIFQYYEKEERGRGNFPDRFSARQFPNYSSELNVNALLLGDSALYLCASSLRTSGRFDEQFFGPGTRLTVL.

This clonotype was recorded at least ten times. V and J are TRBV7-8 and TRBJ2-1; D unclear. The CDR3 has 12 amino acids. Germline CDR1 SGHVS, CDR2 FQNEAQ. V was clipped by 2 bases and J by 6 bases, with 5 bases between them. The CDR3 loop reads CASSLRGNEQFF. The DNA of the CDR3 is TGTGCCAGCAGCTTAAGAGGCAATGAGCAGTTCTTC.

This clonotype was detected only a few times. CDR3 sequence reads: CSALRGLAGEDTGELFF. As DNA, the CDR3 is TGCAGCGCCCTGCGGGGGCTAGCGGGAGAGGACACCGGGGAGCTGTTTTTT. The V call is TRBV29-1, the J call TRBJ2-2, with TRBD2 identical over 10 bases. V dropped 7 bases and J dropped 3; count of bases not matched to a gene: 14. The CDR3 contains 17 residues. Germline lookup yields CDR1 SQVTM and CDR2 ANQGSEA.

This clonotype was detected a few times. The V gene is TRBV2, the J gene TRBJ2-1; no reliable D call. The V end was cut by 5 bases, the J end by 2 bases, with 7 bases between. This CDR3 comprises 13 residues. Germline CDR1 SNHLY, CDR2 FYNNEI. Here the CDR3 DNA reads TGTGCCAGCAGTAAGACGACCTACAATGAGCAGTTCTTC. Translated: CASSKTTYNEQFF.

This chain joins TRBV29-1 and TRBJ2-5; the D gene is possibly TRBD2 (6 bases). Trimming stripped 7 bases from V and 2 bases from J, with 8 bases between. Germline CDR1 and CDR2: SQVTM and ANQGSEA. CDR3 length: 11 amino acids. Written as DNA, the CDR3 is TGCAGCGGGGAGGTTCAAGAGACCCAGTACTTC. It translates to CSGEVQETQYF.

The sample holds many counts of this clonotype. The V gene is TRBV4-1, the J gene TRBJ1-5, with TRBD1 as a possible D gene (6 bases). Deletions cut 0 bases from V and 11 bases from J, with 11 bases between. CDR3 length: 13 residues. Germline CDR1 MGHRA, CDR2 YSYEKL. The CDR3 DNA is TGCGCCAGCAGCCAAGAAGGGGGGCCAACCCAGCATTTT. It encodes CASSQEGGPTQHF.

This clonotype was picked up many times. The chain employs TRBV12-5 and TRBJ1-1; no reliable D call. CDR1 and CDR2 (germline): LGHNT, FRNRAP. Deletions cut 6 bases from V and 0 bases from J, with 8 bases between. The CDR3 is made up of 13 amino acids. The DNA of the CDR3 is TGTGCTAGTGGCCTAAATATGAACACTGAAGCTTTCTTT. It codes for CASGLNMNTEAFF.